Here is one T cell receptor (beta chain) with its context. Its target is not known. This entry is derived from a study of tumor and adjacent non-tumor tissue in lung cancer. Study summary: The patients, 10 men and about 5 women, were roughly 31 to 80 with stage I to III disease. General study points: Patients with more diverse tumor TCRs had worse survival. Tumor repertoires had a smaller top 100 clone share than normal lung.

A modified ARM-PCR protocol with three rounds of nested PCR amplified TCRbeta. Each CDR3 protein is one row after TCRdb ran MiXCR on the multiplex PCR reads. The sample records about 110,000 distinct CDR3 sequences, around 80% being singletons. RNA was extracted from bulk tissue without any cell sorting. Per the germline V gene, CDR1 is SQVTM and CDR2 is ANQGSEA. The CDR3 is made up of 14 amino acids. The V end was cut by 4 bases, the J end by 3 bases, with 12 bases between. This chain connects TRBV29-1 to TRBJ1-4; D is uncertain. The TCR comes from a woman in her sixties or seventies with non-small cell lung cancer. The sample was lung tumor tissue. This chain's CDR3 is CSVARDTPNEKLFF. DNA of the CDR3: TGCAGCGTTGCTAGGGATACACCTAATGAAAAACTGTTTTTT.